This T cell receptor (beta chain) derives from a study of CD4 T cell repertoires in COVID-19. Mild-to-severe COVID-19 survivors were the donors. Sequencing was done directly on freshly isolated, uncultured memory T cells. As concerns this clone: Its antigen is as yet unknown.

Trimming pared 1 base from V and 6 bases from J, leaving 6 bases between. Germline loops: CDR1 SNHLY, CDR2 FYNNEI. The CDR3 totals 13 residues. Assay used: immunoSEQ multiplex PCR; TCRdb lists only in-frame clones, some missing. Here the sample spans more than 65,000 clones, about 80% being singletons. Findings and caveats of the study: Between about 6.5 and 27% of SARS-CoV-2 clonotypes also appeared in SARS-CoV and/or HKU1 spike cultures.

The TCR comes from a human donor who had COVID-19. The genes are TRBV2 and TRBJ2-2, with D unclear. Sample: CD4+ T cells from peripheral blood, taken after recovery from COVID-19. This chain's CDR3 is CASSEGQSGELFF. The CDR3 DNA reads TGTGCCAGCAGTGAAGGGCAATCCGGGGAGCTGTTTTTT.